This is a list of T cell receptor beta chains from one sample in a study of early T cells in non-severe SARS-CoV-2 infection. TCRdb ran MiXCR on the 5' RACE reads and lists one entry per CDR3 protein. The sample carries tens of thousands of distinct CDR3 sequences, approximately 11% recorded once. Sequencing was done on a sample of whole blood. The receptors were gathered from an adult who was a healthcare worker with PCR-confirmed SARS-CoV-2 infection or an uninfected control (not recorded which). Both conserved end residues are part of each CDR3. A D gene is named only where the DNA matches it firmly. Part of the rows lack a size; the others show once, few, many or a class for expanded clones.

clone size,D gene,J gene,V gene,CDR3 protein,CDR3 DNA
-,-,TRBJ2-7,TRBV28,CASSPQVLEQYF,TGTGCCAGCAGTCCCCAGGTCCTCGAGCAGTACTTC
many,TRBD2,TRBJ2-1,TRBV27,CASWDVSGSLNEQFF,TGTGCCAGCTGGGATGTTAGCGGGAGTTTAAATGAGCAGTTCTTC
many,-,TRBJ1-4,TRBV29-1,CSVLSAKGKKLFF,TGCAGCGTCCTCTCCGCTAAGGGGAAAAAACTGTTTTTT
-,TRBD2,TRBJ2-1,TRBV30,CASLAEAYNEQFF,TGTGCCTCACTAGCGGAGGCCTACAATGAGCAGTTCTTC
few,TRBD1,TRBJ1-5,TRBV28,CASSPYRGHQPQHF,TGTGCCAGCAGTCCGTACAGGGGGCACCAGCCCCAGCATTTT
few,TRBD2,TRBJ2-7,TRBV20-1,CSASTGGRGSYEQYF,TGCAGTGCGAGTACGGGCGGGAGGGGTTCCTACGAGCAGTACTTC
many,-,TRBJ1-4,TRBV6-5,CASSYSTEEKLFF,TGTGCCAGCAGTTACTCTACCGAAGAAAAACTGTTTTTT
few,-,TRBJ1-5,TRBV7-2,CASSLGGTSNQPQHF,TGTGCCAGCAGCTTAGGGGGAACCAGCAATCAGCCCCAGCATTTT
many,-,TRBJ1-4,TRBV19,CASTEQGTVEKLFF,TGTGCCTCAACGGAACAGGGAACGGTTGAAAAACTGTTTTTT
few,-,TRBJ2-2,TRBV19,CASSADRGGSGELFF,TGTGCCAGTAGTGCCGATCGAGGAGGGTCCGGGGAGCTGTTTTTT
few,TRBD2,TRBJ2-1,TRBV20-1,CSASVAGVFNEQFF,TGCAGTGCTAGCGTTGCGGGAGTATTTAATGAGCAGTTCTTC
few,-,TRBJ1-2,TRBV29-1,CSVEEGSSNYGYTF,TGCAGCGTTGAAGAAGGCAGCTCTAACTATGGCTACACCTTC
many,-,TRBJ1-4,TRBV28,CASSDRGLLPPQGF,TGTGCCAGCAGCGATAGGGGCCTTTTGCCCCCGCAGGGCTTT
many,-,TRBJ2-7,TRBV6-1,CASRLDGAANEQYF,TGTGCCAGCAGACTGGACGGCGCGGCTAACGAGCAGTACTTC
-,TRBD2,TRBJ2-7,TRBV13,CASSLQGAGGRYEQYF,TGTGCCAGCAGCCTTCAAGGAGCGGGAGGTCGCTACGAGCAGTACTTC
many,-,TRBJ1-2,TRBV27,CASSLSGLERYGYTF,TGTGCCAGCAGTTTATCAGGGTTGGAGCGGTATGGCTACACCTTC